This T cell receptor (beta chain) was captured in a study of OX40 agonist ivuxolimab in advanced cancers. Blood was sampled at baseline, cycle 4 day 1, and cycle 7 day 1. Profiling relied on immunoSEQ multiplex PCR, and the TCRdb table lists in-frame clones only, not all of them. The sample lists more than 60,000 clones; around 83% were seen once. This CDR3 has 13 residues. Germline CDR1 is LNHDA and CDR2 is SQIVND (reference sequence). V was shortened by 4 bases and J by 8 bases, with 14 bases between the two germline ends. The sample was CD4+ or CD8+ T cells sorted from blood, taken in a trial of the OX40 agonist ivuxolimab. The source is an adult with an advanced solid tumor such as melanoma, head and neck, liver or kidney cancer. The rearrangement joins TRBV19 to TRBJ1-2; D not certain. The CDR3 region is CASSTPFRQGYTF. The CDR3 bases are TGTGCCAGTAGTACGCCGTTCCGCCAGGGCTACACCTTC. The whole variable domain, filled in from reference TRBV19 and TRBJ1-2, reads DGGITQSPKYLFRKEGQNVTLSCEQNLNHDAMYWYRQDPGQGLRLIYYSQIVNDFQKGDIAEGYSVSREKKESFPLTVTSAQKNPTAFYLCASSTPFRQGYTFGSGTRLTVV.